This T cell receptor beta chain was observed in a study of shared clonotypes between healthy human individuals. The germline V gene encodes CDR1 MGHDK and CDR2 SYGVNS. The CDR3 loop spans 12 amino acids. V lost 3 bases and J 6 bases, leaving 8 bases between the germline ends. For this clone: The antigen is unknown.

The data were produced by immunoSEQ multiplex PCR, yet TCRdb's version contains in-frame clones alone and is incomplete. The sample lists roughly 530,000 clones; approximately 95% were seen once. Study-wide results and caveats: On the whole, naive subsets had larger estimated richness than memory subsets had. Sorted-subset sequencing was shown by rarefaction to be incomplete despite large depth.

Sequenced input: naive CD4+ T cells sorted from blood. Stated subset: CD45RA+ positively selected. The gene calls are TRBV25-1 and TRBJ1-2; D is uncertain. This receptor was taken from a woman aged 25 to 39 in good health. The CDR3 DNA reads as TGTGCCAGCAGTGACTCTCACAATGGCTACACCTTC. Translation gives CASSDSHNGYTF.